Given below is one T cell receptor beta chain in context. Its antigen is as yet unknown. The CDR3 loop spans 11 amino acids. The ends were cut back, 5 bases at V and 7 bases at J, with 6 bases in the middle. CDR1 is GTSNPN and CDR2 is SVGIG in the germline V gene (reference sequence). TCRdb independently ran MiXCR on the 5' RACE reads; one entry per CDR3 protein. Here the sample spans 300,000 to 350,000 distinct CDR3 sequences, approximately 19% being singletons. The record originates from a study of T-cell memory formation after mild COVID-19. Findings and caveats of the study: Cross-reactive memory seemingly joined, as some responding clones were found in pre-infection memory.

This clonotype was obtained from a man aged 18 to 30 who had mild COVID-19 (a few samples of this study predate the infection). Cell type and time point are not known. The V gene is TRBV30, the J gene TRBJ2-6, with no clear D. Sequencing used PBMCs or a T cell subset sorted from them (not recorded which). CDR3: CAWEIANVLTF. CDR3 DNA: TGTGCCTGGGAAATTGCCAACGTCCTGACTTTC.